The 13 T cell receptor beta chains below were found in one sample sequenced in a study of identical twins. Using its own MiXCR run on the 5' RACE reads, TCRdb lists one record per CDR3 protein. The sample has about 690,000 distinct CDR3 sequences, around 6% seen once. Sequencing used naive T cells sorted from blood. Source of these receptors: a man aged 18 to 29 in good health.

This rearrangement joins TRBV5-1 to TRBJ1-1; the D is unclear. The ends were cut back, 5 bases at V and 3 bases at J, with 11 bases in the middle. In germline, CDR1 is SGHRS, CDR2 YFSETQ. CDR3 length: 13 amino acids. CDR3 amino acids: CASRDSGDTEAFF. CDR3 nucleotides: TGCGCCAGCAGAGATTCTGGTGACACTGAAGCTTTCTTT.

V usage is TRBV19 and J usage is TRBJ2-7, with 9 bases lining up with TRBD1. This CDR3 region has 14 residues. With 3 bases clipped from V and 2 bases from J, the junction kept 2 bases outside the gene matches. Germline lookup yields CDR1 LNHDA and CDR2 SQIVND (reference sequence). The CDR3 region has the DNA TGTGCCAGTAGTATCGGGACAGGGACCTACGAGCAGTACGTC. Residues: CASSIGTGTYEQYV.

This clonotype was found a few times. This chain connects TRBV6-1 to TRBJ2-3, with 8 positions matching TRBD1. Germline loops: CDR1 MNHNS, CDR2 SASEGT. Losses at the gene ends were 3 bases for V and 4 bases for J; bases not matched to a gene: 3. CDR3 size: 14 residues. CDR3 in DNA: TGTGCCAGCAGTGACGGACAGGGACCAGATACGCAGTATTTT. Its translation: CASSDGQGPDTQYF.

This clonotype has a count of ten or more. CDR3 sequence: CASSELAGVGEQFF. The CDR3 DNA follows: TGCGCCAGCAGTGAACTAGCGGGAGTGGGTGAGCAGTTCTTC. The chain carries TRBV10-2 and TRBJ2-1; 11 bases are shared with TRBD2. V lost 3 bases to trimming and J lost 9 bases; unmatched junction nucleotides: 4. This CDR3 is built from 14 residues. Germline values: CDR1 WSHSY, CDR2 SAAADI.

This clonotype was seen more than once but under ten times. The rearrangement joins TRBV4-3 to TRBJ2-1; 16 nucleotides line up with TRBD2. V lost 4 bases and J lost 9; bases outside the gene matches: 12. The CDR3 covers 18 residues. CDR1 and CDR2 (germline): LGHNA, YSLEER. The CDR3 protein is CASSLVAPGTSGRGEQFF. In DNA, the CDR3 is TGCGCCAGCAGCCTCGTCGCGCCCGGGACTAGCGGGAGGGGTGAGCAGTTCTTC.

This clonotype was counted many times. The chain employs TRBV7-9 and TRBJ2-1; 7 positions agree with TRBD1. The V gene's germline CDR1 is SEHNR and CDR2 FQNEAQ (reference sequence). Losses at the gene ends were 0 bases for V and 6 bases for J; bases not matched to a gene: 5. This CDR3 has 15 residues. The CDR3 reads CASSLATGVSNEQFF. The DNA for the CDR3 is TGTGCCAGCAGCTTAGCAACAGGGGTTTCCAATGAGCAGTTCTTC.

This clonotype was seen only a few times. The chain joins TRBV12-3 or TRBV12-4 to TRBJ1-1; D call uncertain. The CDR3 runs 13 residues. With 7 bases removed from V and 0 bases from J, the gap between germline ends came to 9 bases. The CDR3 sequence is CASTEILNTEAFF. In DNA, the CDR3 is TGTGCCAGCACGGAGATATTGAACACTGAAGCTTTCTTT.

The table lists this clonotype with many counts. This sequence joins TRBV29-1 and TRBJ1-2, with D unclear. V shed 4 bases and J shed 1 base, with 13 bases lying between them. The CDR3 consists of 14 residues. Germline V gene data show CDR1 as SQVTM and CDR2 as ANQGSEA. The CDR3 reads CSVVSVVGNYGYTF. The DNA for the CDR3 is TGCAGCGTTGTGTCCGTCGTCGGTAACTATGGCTACACCTTC. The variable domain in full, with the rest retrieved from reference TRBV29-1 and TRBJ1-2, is SAVISQKPSRDICQRGTSLTIQCQVDSQVTMMFWYRQQPGQSLTLIATANQGSEATYESGFVIDKFPISRPNLTFSTLTVSNMSPEDSSIYLCSVVSVVGNYGYTFGSGTRLTVV.

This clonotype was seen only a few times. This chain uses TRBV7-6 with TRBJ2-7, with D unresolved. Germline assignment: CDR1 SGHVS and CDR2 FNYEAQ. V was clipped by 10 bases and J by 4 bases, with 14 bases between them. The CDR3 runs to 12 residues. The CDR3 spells CATSDVDYEQYF. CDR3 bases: TGTGCCACCTCTGACGTGGATTACGAGCAGTACTTC.

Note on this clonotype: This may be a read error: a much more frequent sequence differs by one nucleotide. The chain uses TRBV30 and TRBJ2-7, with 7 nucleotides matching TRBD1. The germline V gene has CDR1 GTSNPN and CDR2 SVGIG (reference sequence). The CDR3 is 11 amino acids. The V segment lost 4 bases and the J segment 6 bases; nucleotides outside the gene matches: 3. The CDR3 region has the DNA TGTGCCTGGAACAGGGGTCGCGAGCAGTACTTC. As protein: CAWNRGREQYF.

CDR3 sequence (DNA): TGTGCCAGCAGCCTTCTACTAGCGGGAGTTCTCAATGAGCAGTTCTTC. This sequence encodes CASSLLLAGVLNEQFF. The rearrangement uses TRBV7-9 and TRBJ2-1; 11 nucleotides line up with TRBD2. Per germline, CDR1 SEHNR and CDR2 FQNEAQ (reference sequence). There are 16 residues in the CDR3. With V trimmed by 5 bases and J by 6 bases, 9 bases remained unmatched.

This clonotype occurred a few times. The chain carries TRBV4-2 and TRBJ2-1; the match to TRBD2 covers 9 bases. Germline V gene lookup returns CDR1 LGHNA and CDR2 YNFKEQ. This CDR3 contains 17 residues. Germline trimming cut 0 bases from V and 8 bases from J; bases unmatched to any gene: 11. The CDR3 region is CASSQDRRASGNYEQFF. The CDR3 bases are TGTGCCAGCAGCCAAGACAGGAGGGCTAGCGGGAACTATGAGCAGTTCTTC.

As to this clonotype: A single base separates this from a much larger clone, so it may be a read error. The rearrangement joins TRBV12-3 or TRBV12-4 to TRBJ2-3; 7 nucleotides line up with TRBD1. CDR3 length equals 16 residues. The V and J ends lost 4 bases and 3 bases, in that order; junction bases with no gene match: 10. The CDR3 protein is CASSSSGKGATDTQYF. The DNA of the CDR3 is TGTGCCAGCAGTTCCTCTGGAAAGGGGGCGACAGATACGCAGTATTTT.